Listed below are T cell receptor beta chains from one sample, sequenced in a study of T cell clonotyping in hematopoietic cell transplantation. The assay was immunoSEQ multiplex PCR, and TCRdb's table has in-frame clones only and misses some. The table records roughly 12,000 clones, around 93% of them present only once. Sequenced input: peripheral blood mononuclear cells. The receptors come from a woman between 45 and 60 years old in good health. Some clones in this sample may be carry-over from other donors' samples. The conserved cysteine and the conserved F or W are not part of the CDR3 here.

cdr3_length	j_call	v_call	cdr3_aa
12	TRBJ1-1	TRBV6-6	ASSYSAENTEAF
14	TRBJ2-7	TRBV7-2	ASSSPSGQLSYEQY
15	TRBJ1-5	TRBV18	ASSPPGTGISNQPQH
13	TRBJ2-3	TRBV7-3	ASSLSPTGVGTQY
11	TRBJ1-6	TRBV5-4	ASRPPFVITLH
13	TRBJ1-1	TRBV6-5	ASSYSITRDTEAF
16	TRBJ2-3	TRBV4-3	ASSQEVSSGGFTDTQY
11	TRBJ2-2	TRBV30	AWSAGLAGELF
15	TRBJ2-3	TRBV4-1	ASSQWWRGGGADTQY
11	TRBJ1-2	TRBV6-6	ASSLDANYGYT
14	TRBJ1-6	TRBV2	ASSAGRSSLNSPLH
11	TRBJ2-7	TRBV6-5	ASSYSDPYEQY
11	TRBJ2-7	TRBV27	ASGDRYLFEQY
12	TRBJ2-5	TRBV7-2	ASSQPPAVETQY
13	TRBJ1-1	TRBV5-6	ASSRAGDKGTEAF
11	TRBJ2-6	TRBV6-6	ASGRTGANVLT
13	TRBJ1-2	TRBV6-5	ASSLNSVANYGYT
10	TRBJ2-7	TRBV7-9	ASSLETYEQY
12	TRBJ1-4	TRBV7-8	ASSLGQGNEKLF
8	TRBJ2-7	TRBV20-1	SVQAYEQY
14	TRBJ2-1	TRBV9	ASSVGNSGGAEEQF
11	TRBJ2-7	TRBV5-1	ASSFLGSHEQY